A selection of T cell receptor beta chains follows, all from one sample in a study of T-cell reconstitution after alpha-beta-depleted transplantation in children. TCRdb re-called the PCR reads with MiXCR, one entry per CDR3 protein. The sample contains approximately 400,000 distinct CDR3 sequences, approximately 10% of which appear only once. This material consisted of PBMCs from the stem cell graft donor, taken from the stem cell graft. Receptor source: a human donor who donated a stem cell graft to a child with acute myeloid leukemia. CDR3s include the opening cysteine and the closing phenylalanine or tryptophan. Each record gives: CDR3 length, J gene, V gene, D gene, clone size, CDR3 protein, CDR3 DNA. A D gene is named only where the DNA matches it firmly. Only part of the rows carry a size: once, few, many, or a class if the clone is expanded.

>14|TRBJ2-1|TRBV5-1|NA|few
CASSSTGLINEQFF
TGCGCCAGCAGCTCAACTGGACTGATCAATGAGCAGTTCTTC
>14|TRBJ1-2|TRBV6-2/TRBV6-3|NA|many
CASYSYGRDYGYTF
TGTGCCAGCTACAGTTACGGCCGGGATTATGGCTACACCTTC
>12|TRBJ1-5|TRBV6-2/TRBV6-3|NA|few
CASSHRDQPQHF
TGTGCCAGCAGCCACAGGGATCAGCCCCAGCATTTT
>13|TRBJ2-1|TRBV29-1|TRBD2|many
CSVGSSGVNEQFF
TGCAGCGTTGGTTCTAGCGGGGTCAATGAGCAGTTCTTC
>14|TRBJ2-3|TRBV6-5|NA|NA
CASSYEASRDTQYF
TGTGCCAGCAGTTACGAGGCTAGCCGCGATACGCAGTATTTT
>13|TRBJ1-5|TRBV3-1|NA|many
CASSQDRGQPQHF
TGTGCCAGCAGCCAAGACAGGGGCCAGCCCCAGCATTTT
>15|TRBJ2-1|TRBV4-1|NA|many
CASSQDSSSYNEQFF
TGCGCCAGCAGCCAAGATAGTAGCTCCTACAATGAGCAGTTCTTC
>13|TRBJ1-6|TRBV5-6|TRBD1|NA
CASSLDRGQALHF
TGTGCCAGCAGCTTGGACAGGGGGCAGGCCCTCCACTTT
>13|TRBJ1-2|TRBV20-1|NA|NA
CSAVTGFEYGYTF
TGCAGTGCTGTAACAGGGTTTGAGTATGGCTACACCTTC
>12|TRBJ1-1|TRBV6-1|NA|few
CASVFLNTEAFF
TGTGCCAGCGTGTTTCTGAACACTGAAGCTTTCTTT
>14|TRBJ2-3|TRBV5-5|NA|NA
CASSVTLFADTQYF
TGTGCCAGCAGCGTTACTCTATTCGCAGATACGCAGTATTTT
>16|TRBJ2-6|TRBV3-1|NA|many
CASSQWENSGANVLTF
TGTGCCAGCAGCCAATGGGAAAACTCTGGGGCCAACGTCCTGACTTTC
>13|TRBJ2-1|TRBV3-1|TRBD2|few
CASSQAGGDEQFF
TGTGCCAGCAGCCAAGCGGGGGGGGATGAGCAGTTCTTC
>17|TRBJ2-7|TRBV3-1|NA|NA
CASSPEWETPPLGEQYF
TGTGCCAGCAGTCCAGAATGGGAGACACCTCCACTCGGCGAGCAGTACTTC
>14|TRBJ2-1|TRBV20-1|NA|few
CSARVQGSYNEQFF
TGCAGTGCTAGGGTCCAGGGGTCCTACAATGAGCAGTTCTTC
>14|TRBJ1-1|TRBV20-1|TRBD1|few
CSATLWTGHTEAFF
TGCAGTGCTACACTTTGGACAGGCCACACTGAAGCTTTCTTT
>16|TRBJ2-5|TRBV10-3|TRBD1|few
CAISSRPTGNRETQYF
TGTGCCATCAGTTCCCGCCCGACAGGGAATCGAGAGACCCAGTACTTC
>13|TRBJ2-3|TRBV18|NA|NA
CASSPFDRDTQYF
TGTGCCAGCTCACCATTTGACCGGGATACGCAGTATTTT
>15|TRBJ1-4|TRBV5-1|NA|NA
CASSFFWGIEEKLFF
TGCGCCAGCAGCTTCTTTTGGGGGATCGAAGAAAAACTGTTTTTT
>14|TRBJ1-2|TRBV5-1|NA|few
CASSFRDVSGGYTF
TGCGCCAGCAGCTTCAGGGACGTAAGTGGCGGCTACACCTTC
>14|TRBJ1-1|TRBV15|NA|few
CATSRVADATEAFF
TGTGCCACCAGCAGAGTAGCCGATGCTACTGAAGCTTTCTTT
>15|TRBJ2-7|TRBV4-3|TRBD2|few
CASSQESGSSYEQYF
TGCGCCAGCAGCCAAGAAAGCGGGAGCTCCTACGAGCAGTACTTC
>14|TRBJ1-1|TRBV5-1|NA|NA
CASSLVQGDTEAFF
TGCGCCAGCAGCTTGGTCCAGGGCGACACTGAAGCTTTCTTT
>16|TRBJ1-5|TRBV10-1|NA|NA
CASSESRPANHQPQHF
TGCGCCAGCAGTGAGTCCCGACCCGCCAACCATCAGCCCCAGCATTTT
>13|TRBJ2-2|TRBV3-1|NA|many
CASSQDTGGELFF
TGTGCCAGCAGCCAAGATACTGGCGGGGAGCTGTTTTTT
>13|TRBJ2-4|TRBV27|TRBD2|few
CAGGGAAKNIQYF
TGTGCCGGGGGAGGGGCGGCCAAAAACATTCAGTACTTC
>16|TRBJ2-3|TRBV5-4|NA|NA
CASSLDTGRSTDTQYF
TGTGCCAGCAGCTTGGATACGGGCAGAAGCACAGATACGCAGTATTTT
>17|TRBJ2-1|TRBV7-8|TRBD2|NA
CASSPKRTSGRHNEQFF
TGTGCCAGCAGCCCCAAGAGGACTAGCGGACGACACAATGAGCAGTTCTTC
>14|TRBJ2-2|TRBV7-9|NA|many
CASSPPGNTGELFF
TGTGCCAGCAGCCCACCAGGGAACACCGGGGAGCTGTTTTTT
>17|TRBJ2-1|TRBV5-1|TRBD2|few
CASSRLAGVGSYNEQFF
TGCGCCAGCAGCAGGCTAGCGGGAGTAGGCTCCTACAATGAGCAGTTCTTC
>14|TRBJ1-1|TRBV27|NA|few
CASSLRASNTEAFF
TGTGCCAGCAGTTTACGGGCCTCGAACACTGAAGCTTTCTTT
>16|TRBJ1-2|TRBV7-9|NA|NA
CASSYSPGSANYGYTF
TGTGCCAGCAGCTATAGCCCGGGCTCAGCTAACTATGGCTACACCTTC
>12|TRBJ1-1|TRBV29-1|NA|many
CSVEDSGTEAFF
TGCAGCGTTGAAGATAGCGGCACTGAAGCTTTCTTT